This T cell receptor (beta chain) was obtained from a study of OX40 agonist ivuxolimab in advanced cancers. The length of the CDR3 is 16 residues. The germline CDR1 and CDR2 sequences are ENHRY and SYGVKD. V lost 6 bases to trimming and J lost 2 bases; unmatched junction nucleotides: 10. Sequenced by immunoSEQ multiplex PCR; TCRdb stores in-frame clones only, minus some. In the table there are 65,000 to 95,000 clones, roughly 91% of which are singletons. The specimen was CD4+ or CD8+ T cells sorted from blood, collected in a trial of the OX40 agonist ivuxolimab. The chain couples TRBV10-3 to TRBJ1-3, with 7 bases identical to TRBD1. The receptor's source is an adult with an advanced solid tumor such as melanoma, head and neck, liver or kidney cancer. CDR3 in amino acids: CAIRPSMGTAGNTIYF. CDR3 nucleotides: TGTGCCATCAGACCGAGCATGGGGACAGCTGGAAACACCATATATTTT.